Each of the 17 T cell receptor beta chains below was sequenced from the same sample in a study of human T cells and chemical hapten exposure. Single cDNA molecules in the library carried unique molecular identifiers attached during preparation. TCRdb ran MiXCR on the reads and lists one entry per CDR3 protein. The sample has around 120,000 distinct CDR3 sequences, approximately 9.3% seen once; the top ten hold about 1.4%. Total RNA extraction was carried out from unfractionated whole blood. Specimen: whole blood. These receptors originate from a human donor in good health. Some clones in this sample may be carry-over from other donors' samples.

This clonotype was counted ten times or more. This rearrangement joins TRBV27 to TRBJ2-7; possible D gene TRBD2, 7 bases. The V gene lost 5 bases and the J gene lost 3 bases, with 20 bases spanning the gap. This CDR3 has 16 residues. Germline V gene data show CDR1 as MNHEY and CDR2 as SMNVEV (reference sequence). CDR3 loop: CASSGRRAGAYYEQYF. DNA for the CDR3: TGTGCCAGCAGTGGTCGGAGGGCGGGGGCGTACTACGAGCAGTACTTC.

This clonotype appeared many times. This chain uses TRBV6-5 with TRBJ1-1; maybe TRBD1 (6 bases). Germline lookup yields CDR1 MNHEY and CDR2 SVGAGI. The CDR3 is 14 residues long. Deletions cut 5 bases from V and 7 bases from J, with 17 bases between. DNA for the CDR3: TGTGCCAGCAGTAGACAGGCCTGGAGTATTGAAGCTTTCTTT. Translation gives CASSRQAWSIEAFF.

The V gene is TRBV4-2, the J gene TRBJ2-6, with TRBD2 matching over 9 bases. Germline V lookup: CDR1 LGHNA, CDR2 YNFKEQ. V was pared by 4 bases and J by 0 bases, with 16 bases of the junction left unmatched. The CDR3 length is 21 residues. In DNA form, the CDR3 reads TGTGCCAGCAGCCGCAACGTCCCGGGGGTTAGCGGGGGCTCTGGGGCCAACGTCCTGACTTTC. It specifies CASSRNVPGVSGGSGANVLTF.

The chain links TRBV28 to TRBJ2-1; the D is unclear. There are 13 residues in the CDR3. Germline lookup yields CDR1 MDHEN and CDR2 SYDVKM. V was shortened by 7 bases and J by 4 bases, with 11 bases between the two germline ends. The CDR3 protein is CASKLDKYNEQFF. DNA for the CDR3: TGTGCCAGCAAACTCGACAAATACAATGAGCAGTTCTTC.

This clonotype was seen at least ten times. The J gene is TRBJ2-5, the V gene TRBV7-9, with 8 positions matching TRBD1. This CDR3 comprises 13 residues. CDR1 and CDR2 (germline): SEHNR, FQNEAQ (reference sequence). Trimming at V came to 6 bases and at J to 5 bases, leaving 5 bases not matched to a gene. CDR3 coding DNA: TGTGCCAGCAGGCGGACAGGGACGGAGACCCAGTACTTC. Translation: CASRRTGTETQYF.

The V and J genes are TRBV29-1 and TRBJ2-1, with D possibly TRBD1 on 6 matching bases. The CDR3 contains 13 residues. Germline-derived CDR1 and CDR2 are SQVTM and ANQGSEA. The ends were cut back, 4 bases at V and 6 bases at J, with 13 bases in the middle. The CDR3 coding sequence is TGCAGCGTTGTGGCAGGGGCCTCCAATGAGCAGTTCTTC. Residues: CSVVAGASNEQFF.

This chain joins TRBV7-9 and TRBJ2-3; D is uncertain. This CDR3 is 13 amino acids long. Trimming pared 2 bases from V and 5 bases from J, leaving 8 bases between. Germline V gene sequence: CDR1 SEHNR, CDR2 FQNEAQ (reference sequence). As DNA, the CDR3 is TGTGCCAGCAGCTTACTAGACGTAGATACGCAGTATTTT. It encodes CASSLLDVDTQYF.

This clonotype was seen a few times. CDR3 in amino acids: CASSYNRYRKGNEQFF. For the CDR3, the DNA is TGTGCCAGCAGTTACAATCGCTACAGAAAGGGCAATGAGCAGTTCTTC. The V and J genes are TRBV6-2 or TRBV6-3 and TRBJ2-1, with D uncertain. This CDR3 has 16 residues. In germline, CDR1 is MNHEY, CDR2 SVGEGT. Trimming shortened V by 2 bases and J by 6 bases, and 17 bases separated the two germline ends.

There are many counts of this clonotype. The CDR3 sequence: CAISESARGGGPDTEAFF. The CDR3 DNA reads as TGTGCCATCAGTGAGTCGGCAAGGGGGGGGGGCCCGGACACTGAAGCTTTCTTT. The chain links TRBV10-3 to TRBJ1-1; possibly TRBD1 for D (6 bases). This CDR3 contains 18 residues. The ends were cut back, 0 bases at V and 3 bases at J, with 20 bases in the middle. The germline V gene encodes CDR1 ENHRY and CDR2 SYGVKD.

In this sample, this clonotype turned up many times. The chain couples TRBV12-3 or TRBV12-4 to TRBJ1-5; D ambiguous. Trimming left V 6 bases short and J 6 bases short, with 15 bases between. The CDR3 contains 14 residues. CDR3 protein: CASSIMRESQPQHF. For the CDR3, the DNA is TGTGCCAGCAGCATTATGAGGGAAAGTCAGCCCCAGCATTTT.

In this sample, this clonotype turned up a few times. The chain recombines TRBV7-9 with TRBJ2-5, with D hard to call. Trimming cost V 4 bases and J 5 bases, with 5 bases left between them. CDR1 and CDR2 (germline): SEHNR, FQNEAQ (reference sequence). The CDR3 length is 11 residues. The CDR3 loop is CASSSRETQYF. The CDR3 nucleotides read TGTGCCAGCAGCTCTAGGGAGACCCAGTACTTC.

This clonotype was seen at least ten times. The chain links TRBV7-2 to TRBJ2-7, with D unclear. The CDR3 length is 11 residues. The germline V and J ends were trimmed by 5 bases and 10 bases, with 12 bases remaining between them. The germline gives CDR1 SGHTA, CDR2 FQGNSA. CDR3 loop: CASSARSRQYF. Here the CDR3 DNA reads TGTGCCAGCAGCGCCCGTAGCCGTCAGTACTTC.

The chain recombines TRBV7-2 with TRBJ1-1; D is unresolved. Trimming cost V 1 base and J 5 bases, with 11 bases left between them. This CDR3 comprises 14 residues. Germline CDR1 reads SGHTA; CDR2 reads FQGNSA. CDR3 nucleotide sequence: TGTGCCAGCAGCTTAGAGGCCGGGGAGACTGAAGCTTTCTTT. Translating it yields CASSLEAGETEAFF.

This clonotype turned up a few times. The genes are TRBV4-3 and TRBJ2-2, with D possibly being TRBD1 or TRBD2 (6 bases each). The CDR3 extends over 18 amino acids. Germline CDR1 LGHNA, CDR2 YSLEER. V was cut by 4 bases and J by 0 bases, with 18 bases left in between. The CDR3 sequence is CASSRTGARTANTGELFF. The CDR3 DNA is TGCGCCAGCAGCCGGACGGGGGCCAGGACCGCGAACACCGGGGAGCTGTTTTTT.

This clonotype was found a few times. V gene TRBV7-9 combines with J gene TRBJ1-2; 8 positions agree with TRBD1. Germline-derived CDR1 and CDR2 are SEHNR and FQNEAQ (reference sequence). Trimming took 4 bases from V and 0 from J; bases not matched to a gene: 13. This CDR3 has 18 residues. CDR3: CASSSADRAELSNYGYTF. The CDR3 nucleotides are TGTGCCAGCAGCTCGGCGGACAGGGCAGAGCTTTCTAACTATGGCTACACCTTC.

This clonotype came up many times. This rearrangement joins TRBV19 to TRBJ1-5; D is unclear. CDR1 is LNHDA, CDR2 SQIVND, per germline (reference sequence). There are 16 residues in the CDR3. V gave up 4 bases and J gave up 0 bases, with 13 bases separating them. CDR3 residues: CASSRPGDYSNQPQHF. The CDR3 nucleotides are TGTGCCAGTAGTAGACCAGGAGATTATAGCAATCAGCCCCAGCATTTT.

V gene TRBV6-5 combines with J gene TRBJ2-2, with D perhaps assigned TRBD1 or TRBD2 (7 bases each). This CDR3 is 16 amino acids long. The germline V gene encodes CDR1 MNHEY and CDR2 SVGAGI. V was clipped by 5 bases and J by 5 bases, with 18 bases between them. For the CDR3, the DNA is TGTGCCAGCAGTACCCAGGGGGGGGGCGGAACCGGGGAGCTGTTTTTT. It is translated as CASSTQGGGGTGELFF.